The 27 T cell receptor beta chains in this list originate from one sample, sequenced in a study of vaccination and CD4 T cells after COVID-19. Treatment defined: roughly 10-day PBMC culture with coronavirus spike peptide pools or control peptides (ViraFEST assay). It was before the COVID-19 pandemic (2011-2018) that the unexposed donor's CD4+ T cells were collected. With the Oncomine TCR Beta short-read assay, DNA from cultured CD4+ T cells was sequenced. Each CDR3 protein is one row after TCRdb ran MiXCR on the PCR reads. Here the sample spans about 7,600 distinct CDR3 sequences, about 48% being singletons. Their specific antigens are unknown. Sequenced input: CD4+ T cells from blood, cultured in vitro. The receptors originated from a human donor in good health.

This clonotype is deemed large. The chain has TRBV6-2 or TRBV6-3 and TRBJ1-1, with D unresolved. Trimming pared 2 bases from V and 3 bases from J, leaving 7 bases between. CDR3 length equals 13 residues. The V gene's germline CDR1 is MNHEY and CDR2 SVGEGT. The CDR3: CASSYRGYTEAFF. CDR3 DNA sequence: TGTGCCAGCAGTTACCGGGGATACACTGAAGCTTTCTTT.

The CDR3 spells CASSGPHGGGITEAFF. The CDR3 nucleotides are TGTGCCAGTAGTGGGCCGCATGGGGGGGGAATTACTGAAGCTTTCTTT. The rearrangement links TRBV19 to TRBJ1-1; possible D gene TRBD1, 5 bases. The V and J ends lost 5 bases and 5 bases respectively, with 21 bases between them. This CDR3 contains 16 residues. Looked up from germline, CDR1 is LNHDA and CDR2 is SQIVND (reference sequence).

This chain uses TRBV7-9 with TRBJ2-5, with D possibly being TRBD2 (6 bases). The CDR3 is made up of 15 amino acids. V lost 5 bases and J 10 bases, leaving 23 bases between the germline ends. The germline V gene encodes CDR1 SEHNR and CDR2 FQNEAQ (reference sequence). The CDR3 nucleotides are TGTGCCAGCAGCCCGAATCTTCGGGACTCGGGGTACCAGTACTTC. This encodes CASSPNLRDSGYQYF.

The chain joins TRBV24-1 to TRBJ2-2, with TRBD1 as a possible D gene (8 bases). V was shortened by 10 bases and J by 1 base, with 15 bases between the two germline ends. Germline loops: CDR1 KGHDR, CDR2 SFDVKD. The CDR3 length is 15 residues. CDR3 coding DNA: TGTGCCACAACAGGGGGAGGGAAGAACACCGGGGAGCTGTTTTTT. This codes for CATTGGGKNTGELFF.

The gene calls are TRBV6-1 and TRBJ2-7; 10 nucleotides agree with TRBD2. CDR3 length equals 15 residues. With V trimmed by 7 bases and J by 2 bases, 8 bases remained unmatched. CDR1 and CDR2 (germline): MNHNS, SASEGT. The CDR3 DNA sequence: TGTGCCAGCACCCGCCGACTAGCGGGTGCCTACGAGCAGTACTTC. The encoded protein is CASTRRLAGAYEQYF.

This clonotype was detected a few times. This chain connects TRBV7-8 to TRBJ1-2, with D possibly matching TRBD1 (5 bases). Germline-derived CDR1 and CDR2 are SGHVS and FQNEAQ. The CDR3 sequence is 15 residues long. Trimming pared 1 base from V and 0 bases from J, leaving 9 bases between. The CDR3 loop is CASSLGQSSNYGYTF. CDR3 in DNA: TGTGCCAGCAGCTTAGGACAGTCCTCTAACTATGGCTACACCTTC.

The sample holds a few counts of this clonotype. V usage is TRBV19 and J usage is TRBJ1-1; D is ambiguous. The CDR3 spans 12 residues. Looked up from germline, CDR1 is LNHDA and CDR2 is SQIVND (reference sequence). V lost 4 bases and J lost 0, with 3 bases in between. CDR3 amino acids: CASSTVNTEAFF. The CDR3 nucleotides are TGTGCCAGTAGTACTGTGAACACTGAAGCTTTCTTT.

The table lists this clonotype with a few counts. CDR3 DNA sequence: TGTGCCAGTAAGCCGGCCGAGGGCTCCTATAATTCACCCCTCCACTTT. Translating it yields CASKPAEGSYNSPLHF. The V and J genes are TRBV19 and TRBJ1-6; no clear D gene. The V end lost 7 bases, the J end lost 0 bases, and 13 bases lay between the germline ends. The CDR3 sequence is 16 residues long. Per germline, CDR1 LNHDA and CDR2 SQIVND (reference sequence).

This clonotype was seen more than once but under ten times. This chain links TRBV2 with TRBJ2-7; D assignment may be TRBD1 or TRBD2 (6 bases each). This CDR3 is 15 amino acids long. Germline V lookup: CDR1 SNHLY, CDR2 FYNNEI. Trimming removed 7 bases at V and 3 bases at J, with 19 bases between. The CDR3 DNA follows: TGTGCCAGCATGGGAATCGGGGGCTACCTCTACGAGCAGTACTTC. This codes for CASMGIGGYLYEQYF.

This clonotype was observed a few times. At one end, the junction sequence differs from germline, possibly due to a read error. DNA for the CDR3: TGTGCCAGCAGGGGCGGGACCGACACGGACTTC. Its translation: CASRGGTDTDF. The chain uses TRBV6-2 or TRBV6-3 and TRBJ2-7, with D possibly TRBD2 on 6 matching bases. Germline V gives CDR1 MNHEY, CDR2 SVGEGT. This CDR3 is built from 11 residues.

The CDR3 nucleotides read TGTGCCAGCAGCCCCAGGGGACCGCCCTACAATGAGCAGTTCTTC. Translating gives CASSPRGPPYNEQFF. V gene TRBV6-1 combines with J gene TRBJ2-1; perhaps TRBD1 as D (6 bases). The CDR3 has 15 amino acids. Trimming shortened V by 6 bases and J by 2 bases, and 14 bases separated the two germline ends. Germline V gives CDR1 MNHNS, CDR2 SASEGT.

The genes are TRBV5-8 and TRBJ1-6; weak D call: TRBD1 (5 bases). With 5 bases removed from V and 10 bases from J, the gap between germline ends came to 19 bases. This CDR3 comprises 15 residues. Germline V gene lookup returns CDR1 SGHTS and CDR2 YDEGEE. The CDR3 protein is CASSFITGGRSPLHF. CDR3 nucleotide sequence: TGTGCCAGCAGTTTTATAACGGGGGGTCGGTCACCCCTCCACTTT.

The J gene is TRBJ1-6, the V gene TRBV19; maybe TRBD1 (5 bases). Germline CDR1 is LNHDA and CDR2 is SQIVND (reference sequence). V was cut by 8 bases and J by 5 bases, with 10 bases left in between. The CDR3 consists of 13 residues. The CDR3 sequence: CASARADNSPLHF. The DNA of the CDR3 is TGTGCCAGTGCCAGGGCAGATAATTCACCCCTCCACTTT.

This clonotype counts as large. The chain has TRBV19 and TRBJ2-7; D not resolved. The CDR3 consists of 14 residues. CDR1 is LNHDA, CDR2 SQIVND, per germline (reference sequence). Trimming took off 1 base at V and 0 bases at J, with 7 bases between the two ends. The CDR3 DNA follows: TGTGCCAGTAGTATAGGCAGATACTCCTACGAGCAGTACTTC. This gives the protein CASSIGRYSYEQYF.

The chain has TRBV19 and TRBJ2-5; D is undetermined. The CDR3 loop spans 13 amino acids. The germline gives CDR1 LNHDA, CDR2 SQIVND (reference sequence). Trimming shortened V by 4 bases and J by 2 bases, and 8 bases separated the two germline ends. The CDR3 sequence: CASSTDGQETQYF. CDR3 nucleotide sequence: TGTGCCAGTAGTACCGACGGTCAAGAGACCCAGTACTTC.

The V call is TRBV18, the J call TRBJ2-5; TRBD2 matches at 10 bases. The length of the CDR3 is 16 residues. V gave up 3 bases and J gave up 1 base; unmatched junction bases: 5. Germline-derived CDR1 and CDR2 are KGHSH and LQKENI. The CDR3 region has the DNA TGTGCCAGCTCACCGTTAGCGGGAGGCCCCCAAGAGACCCAGTACTTC. Its protein is CASSPLAGGPQETQYF. The variable domain in full, completed from reference TRBV18 and TRBJ2-5, reads NAGVMQNPRHLVRRRGQEARLRCSPMKGHSHVYWYRQLPEEGLKFMVYLQKENIIDESGMPKERFSAEFPKEGPSILRIQQVVRGDSAAYFCASSPLAGGPQETQYFGPGTRLLVL.

The rearrangement joins TRBV29-1 to TRBJ1-2; D remains unclear. Between the trimmed V and J ends, which lost 0 bases and 5 bases, there was a span of 13 bases. The length of the CDR3 is 14 residues. The V gene's germline CDR1 is SQVTM and CDR2 ANQGSEA. In DNA, the CDR3 is TGCAGCGTTGAAGATTATCGCAGAAGGTATGGCTACACCTTC. It translates to CSVEDYRRRYGYTF.

This chain links TRBV27 with TRBJ1-1, with D perhaps matching TRBD1 (6 bases). CDR3 length equals 14 residues. Germline CDR1 is MNHEY and CDR2 is SMNVEV (reference sequence). With 5 bases removed from V and 0 bases from J, the gap between germline ends came to 10 bases. DNA of the CDR3: TGTGCCAGCAGTCCCCCAGGGGTGAACACTGAAGCTTTCTTT. Protein: CASSPPGVNTEAFF.

The V gene is TRBV5-1, the J gene TRBJ1-2, with D uncertain. Germline V lookup: CDR1 SGHRS, CDR2 YFSETQ. V lost 5 bases and J lost 0, with 8 bases in between. CDR3 length equals 13 residues. The CDR3 nucleotides are TGCGCCAGCAGACCGGAAACTAACTATGGCTACACCTTC. Protein: CASRPETNYGYTF.

This clonotype is medium-sized by share. The rearrangement uses TRBV6-5 and TRBJ1-2; no firm D call. Germline assignment: CDR1 MNHEY and CDR2 SVGAGI. The CDR3 consists of 15 residues. V was shortened by 2 bases and J by 8 bases, with 18 bases between the two germline ends. CDR3 residues: CASSYEVQPRIGYTF. The DNA of the CDR3 is TGTGCCAGCAGTTACGAGGTGCAACCTAGAATCGGCTACACCTTC.

The sample holds a few counts of this clonotype. V gene TRBV19 combines with J gene TRBJ1-6; D gene ambiguous. V was pared by 3 bases and J by 7 bases, with 10 bases between. Per the germline V gene, CDR1 is LNHDA and CDR2 is SQIVND (reference sequence). The CDR3 spans 14 residues. CDR3 sequence (DNA): TGTGCCAGTAGTATGCGGGCCCCAAATTCACCCCTCCACTTT. This translates into CASSMRAPNSPLHF.

In its sample, this clonotype was seen a few times. The chain has TRBV27 and TRBJ2-7; weak D call: TRBD2 (6 bases). The CDR3 covers 14 residues. The germline gives CDR1 MNHEY, CDR2 SMNVEV (reference sequence). V was trimmed by 5 bases and J by 0 bases, leaving 11 bases between them. CDR3 nucleotides: TGTGCCAGCAGTCAAGCGGGCAGCTCCTACGAGCAGTACTTC. It yields the protein CASSQAGSSYEQYF.

This chain uses TRBV19 with TRBJ1-5; TRBD1 might be the D (6 bases). Trimming removed 6 bases from V and 4 bases from J, with 13 bases in between. The CDR3 runs 14 residues. The germline gives CDR1 LNHDA, CDR2 SQIVND (reference sequence). The CDR3 DNA follows: TGTGCCAGTAGCCTGGACAGAAAGAATCAGCCCCAGCATTTT. This gives the protein CASSLDRKNQPQHF.

V gene TRBV18 combines with J gene TRBJ2-7; 8 bases are shared with TRBD1. Germline V CDR1 and CDR2: KGHSH, LQKENI. This CDR3 has 14 amino acids. After removal of 5 bases from V and 3 bases from J, the junction contained 6 bases not matched to a gene. The DNA for the CDR3 is TGTGCCAGCTCAGAGTCCGGGACAGGCTACGAGCAGTACTTC. It codes for CASSESGTGYEQYF.

V gene TRBV4-1 combines with J gene TRBJ2-7; D possibly corresponds to TRBD1 (6 bases). Germline CDR1 reads MGHRA; CDR2 reads YSYEKL. The V end was cut by 1 base, the J end by 3 bases, with 13 bases between. This CDR3 contains 15 residues. CDR3 in amino acids: CASSQGGGRGYEQYF. The CDR3 nucleotides read TGCGCCAGCAGCCAAGGGGGTGGCAGGGGCTACGAGCAGTACTTC.

The chain couples TRBV19 to TRBJ1-2; 8 nucleotides agree with TRBD1. The CDR3 covers 15 residues. CDR1 and CDR2 from the germline V gene are LNHDA and SQIVND (reference sequence). J lost 5 bases, V lost 5 bases, and 10 bases had no gene match. CDR3 protein: CASSPSWTGQYGYTF. The CDR3 nucleotides read TGTGCCAGTAGTCCGTCCTGGACAGGGCAATATGGCTACACCTTC.

This chain joins TRBV7-6 and TRBJ2-7, with D perhaps matching TRBD1 (6 bases). Trimming removed 5 bases from V and 0 bases from J, with 11 bases in between. Germline V gene sequence: CDR1 SGHVS, CDR2 FNYEAQ. This CDR3 has 14 amino acids. As DNA, the CDR3 is TGTGCCAGCAGCGGATGGGACAACTCCTACGAGCAGTACTTC. Translated, it gives CASSGWDNSYEQYF.